These 21 T cell receptor beta chains originate from one sample sequenced in a study of blood T cell repertoires in COVID-19. The data were produced by immunoSEQ multiplex PCR, yet TCRdb's version contains in-frame clones alone and is incomplete. The table lists 130,000 or so clones, 70% to 80% of them singletons. The sequenced material came from peripheral blood. The source is a man in his fifties with acute or convalescent COVID-19.

This chain links TRBV9 with TRBJ1-6; the match to TRBD1 covers 8 bases. There are 17 residues in the CDR3. V was pared by 0 bases and J by 7 bases, with 9 bases of the junction left unmatched. Germline V gene data show CDR1 as SGDLS and CDR2 as YYNGEE. The CDR3: CASSVATGGLGNSPLHF. The CDR3, as DNA: TGTGCCAGCAGCGTAGCTACAGGGGGATTAGGGAATTCACCCCTCCACTTT. The whole variable domain, filled in from reference TRBV9 and TRBJ1-6, reads DSGVTQTPKHLITATGQRVTLRCSPRSGDLSVYWYQQSLDQGLQFLIQYYNGEERAKGNILERFSAQQFPDLHSELNLSSLELGDSALYFCASSVATGGLGNSPLHFGNGTRLTVT.

The gene calls are TRBV19 and TRBJ1-2; D gene ambiguous. Per the germline V gene, CDR1 is LNHDA and CDR2 is SQIVND (reference sequence). The CDR3 length is 15 residues. The V end lost 1 base, the J end lost 0 bases, and 9 bases lay between the germline ends. The CDR3 bases are TGTGCCAGTAGTATAGCCCTTTTCGCTAACTATGGCTACACCTTC. Its translation: CASSIALFANYGYTF.

This sequence joins TRBV14 and TRBJ2-5; D uncertain. V lost 4 bases, J lost 4 bases, and 13 bases lay in between. In germline, CDR1 is SGHDN, CDR2 FVKESK. The CDR3 sequence is 14 residues long. This CDR3 is CASSRLGGRETQYF. The CDR3, as DNA: TGTGCCAGCAGCCGCCTGGGTGGGCGAGAGACCCAGTACTTC.

The genes are TRBV5-6 and TRBJ2-7; 7 bases agree with TRBD1. Germline CDR1 reads SGHDT; CDR2 reads YYEEEE. The CDR3 has 13 amino acids. V was pared by 3 bases and J by 11 bases, with 11 bases of the junction left unmatched. CDR3 loop: CASSSDRTWAEYF. Written as DNA, the CDR3 is TGTGCCAGCAGCTCGGACAGGACCTGGGCGGAGTACTTC.

The chain uses TRBV20-1 and TRBJ2-5; 8 positions agree with TRBD2. The V and J ends lost 7 bases and 5 bases, in that order; junction bases with no gene match: 3. The germline CDR1 and CDR2 sequences are DFQATT and SNEGSKA (reference sequence). CDR3 length: 11 residues. CDR3 DNA: TGCAGTGGCGGGGGGCACGAGACCCAGTACTTC. Its protein product is CSGGGHETQYF.

The V and J genes are TRBV9 and TRBJ1-6, with 9 bases aligning to TRBD1. The CDR3 covers 16 residues. V was clipped by 0 bases and J by 5 bases; unmatched bases: 3. Germline loops: CDR1 SGDLS, CDR2 YYNGEE. The CDR3 reads CASSVGTGDNNSPLHF. The CDR3 DNA sequence: TGTGCCAGCAGCGTAGGGACAGGGGACAATAATTCACCCCTCCACTTT.

The rearrangement joins TRBV9 to TRBJ1-1; 8 bases line up with TRBD1. Trimming at V came to 4 bases and at J to 5 bases, leaving 7 bases not matched to a gene. Germline V gene data show CDR1 as SGDLS and CDR2 as YYNGEE. There are 14 residues in the CDR3. The CDR3 DNA follows: TGTGCCAGCAGCCCATCGCGACAGGGGACTGAAGCTTTCTTT. Its protein product is CASSPSRQGTEAFF. Full variable domain (rest looked up from reference TRBV9 and TRBJ1-1): DSGVTQTPKHLITATGQRVTLRCSPRSGDLSVYWYQQSLDQGLQFLIQYYNGEERAKGNILERFSAQQFPDLHSELNLSSLELGDSALYFCASSPSRQGTEAFFGQGTRLTVV.

The chain joins TRBV6-5 to TRBJ1-4, with 8 bases identical to TRBD1. CDR3 size: 14 residues. V dropped 6 bases and J dropped 5; count of bases not matched to a gene: 5. Germline assignment: CDR1 MNHEY and CDR2 SVGAGI. CDR3 sequence (DNA): TGTGCCAGCAGCGGGGACAGGCTGAATGAAAAACTGTTTTTT. Translation: CASSGDRLNEKLFF.

The chain carries TRBV5-1 and TRBJ1-4; 8 bases align to TRBD1. This CDR3 has 17 residues. Germline V gene data show CDR1 as SGHRS and CDR2 as YFSETQ. V was pared by 4 bases and J by 2 bases, with 10 bases of the junction left unmatched. CDR3 sequence: CASSARQGLRTNEKLFF. CDR3 sequence (DNA): TGCGCCAGCAGCGCGAGACAGGGGTTACGGACTAATGAAAAACTGTTTTTT. Complete variable domain (other parts from reference TRBV5-1 and TRBJ1-4): KAGVTQTPRYLIKTRGQQVTLSCSPISGHRSVSWYQQTPGQGLQFLFEYFSETQRNKGNFPGRFSGRQFSNSRSEMNVSTLELGDSALYLCASSARQGLRTNEKLFFGSGTQLSVL.

In this sample, this clone turned up a few times. The chain links TRBV30 to TRBJ1-2; 7 positions agree with TRBD1. The CDR3 is 13 residues long. Germline assignment: CDR1 GTSNPN and CDR2 SVGIG (reference sequence). Trimming took 5 bases from V and 8 from J; bases not matched to a gene: 11. The CDR3 bases are TGTGCCTGGGTGGGACAGCAACTCAGCGGCTACACCTTC. Its translation: CAWVGQQLSGYTF. The whole variable domain, filled in from reference TRBV30 and TRBJ1-2, reads SQTIHQWPATLVQPVGSPLSLECTVEGTSNPNLYWYRQAAGRGLQLLFYSVGIGQISSEVPQNLSASRPQDRQFILSSKKLLLSDSGFYLCAWVGQQLSGYTFGSGTRLTVV.

This clone was recorded once. The chain has TRBV9 and TRBJ1-1; 7 nucleotides line up with TRBD1. Germline CDR1 reads SGDLS; CDR2 reads YYNGEE. The junction had 13 bases not matched to a gene; V was cut back by 4 bases and J by 4 bases. CDR3 length equals 16 residues. CDR3 loop: CASSLGVGGLSTEAFF. DNA for the CDR3: TGTGCCAGCAGCCTAGGGGTAGGGGGCTTGTCCACTGAAGCTTTCTTT.

This sequence joins TRBV6-5 and TRBJ1-2; 8 nucleotides agree with TRBD1. The V gene's germline CDR1 is MNHEY and CDR2 SVGAGI. Trimming at V came to 0 bases and at J to 8 bases, leaving 5 bases not matched to a gene. This CDR3 comprises 14 residues. For the CDR3, the DNA is TGTGCCAGCAGTTACTCCGGACAGGGTGGCGGCTACACCTTC. Residues: CASSYSGQGGGYTF.

The rearrangement links TRBV2 to TRBJ2-1; a possible D gene is TRBD1 (6 bases). V lost 4 bases and J lost 8, with 15 bases in between. Germline V gives CDR1 SNHLY, CDR2 FYNNEI. The CDR3 spans 14 residues. The CDR3 region is CASSVGTSGDEQFF. The CDR3 DNA follows: TGTGCCAGCAGTGTAGGGACATCGGGTGATGAGCAGTTCTTC. The full variable domain, with the rest looked up from reference TRBV2 and TRBJ2-1, is EPEVTQTPSHQVTQMGQEVILRCVPISNHLYFYWYRQILGQKVEFLVSFYNNEISEKSEIFDDQFSVERPDGSNFTLKIRSTKLEDSAMYFCASSVGTSGDEQFFGPGTRLTVL.

The rearrangement joins TRBV6-5 to TRBJ1-1, with D perhaps TRBD1 (6 bases). CDR3 length: 14 residues. Germline CDR1 MNHEY, CDR2 SVGAGI. Trimming took 4 bases from V and 2 from J, leaving 11 bases between them. This CDR3 is CASSSPQGNTEAFF. CDR3 coding DNA: TGTGCCAGCAGTTCTCCACAGGGAAACACTGAAGCTTTCTTT.

The chain uses TRBV6-1 and TRBJ1-4; 8 bases are shared with TRBD1. The CDR3 loop spans 15 amino acids. Trimming removed 0 bases from V and 7 bases from J; junction bases left unmatched: 4. CDR1 MNHNS and CDR2 SASEGT come from the germline V gene. CDR3 in amino acids: CASSEANRGGEKLFF. CDR3 sequence (DNA): TGTGCCAGCAGTGAAGCGAACAGGGGGGGTGAAAAACTGTTTTTT.

The rearrangement links TRBV18 to TRBJ1-1, with D unclear. Germline lookup yields CDR1 KGHSH and CDR2 LQKENI. Trimming pared 3 bases from V and 8 bases from J, leaving 16 bases between. The CDR3 totals 14 residues. DNA for the CDR3: TGTGCCAGCTCACCCGGGGAAATGGACGGCGAAGCTTTCTTT. Its protein product is CASSPGEMDGEAFF.

This chain connects TRBV13 to TRBJ2-3, with a tentative D call TRBD1 (5 bases). The V end was cut by 4 bases, the J end by 0 bases, with 17 bases between. The CDR3 totals 17 residues. The germline CDR1 and CDR2 sequences are PRHDT and FYEKMQ (reference sequence). Written as DNA, the CDR3 is TGTGCCAGCAGCTCGCGACAGTTGCCATCTAGCACAGATACGCAGTATTTT. It yields the protein CASSSRQLPSSTDTQYF.

This chain joins TRBV5-1 and TRBJ2-5; D possibly corresponds to TRBD2 (6 bases). The CDR3 consists of 15 residues. V lost 1 base and J 2 bases, leaving 12 bases between the germline ends. Germline V gene data show CDR1 as SGHRS and CDR2 as YFSETQ. CDR3 DNA: TGCGCCAGCAGCTTGCTTCGAGGACTACAAGAGACCCAGTACTTC. Protein: CASSLLRGLQETQYF.

The chain employs TRBV11-3 and TRBJ2-1; tentatively, D is TRBD1 (5 bases). The CDR3 is made up of 15 amino acids. The germline gives CDR1 SGHNT, CDR2 YENEEA. V was trimmed by 5 bases and J by 4 bases, leaving 15 bases between them. CDR3 region: CASSAQGKGYNEQFF. CDR3 in DNA: TGTGCCAGCAGCGCGCAGGGAAAGGGGTACAATGAGCAGTTCTTC.

The chain carries TRBV19 and TRBJ1-2; D is possibly TRBD1 (6 bases). Germline CDR1 is LNHDA and CDR2 is SQIVND (reference sequence). V was trimmed by 4 bases and J by 7 bases, leaving 13 bases between them. The CDR3 consists of 13 residues. The CDR3: CASSTHRAGGYTF. In DNA, the CDR3 is TGTGCCAGTAGTACCCACAGGGCAGGTGGCTACACCTTC.

This chain joins TRBV9 and TRBJ2-3; D unclear. The CDR3 length is 14 residues. V was cut by 1 base and J by 6 bases, with 12 bases left in between. Germline V CDR1 and CDR2: SGDLS, YYNGEE. Here the CDR3 DNA reads TGTGCCAGCAGCGTATTAAGTGGTAGCGATACGCAGTATTTT. This gives the protein CASSVLSGSDTQYF.